The present entry profiles one TCR beta chain with its context. Its antigen is still unknown. V lost 2 bases, J lost 7 bases, and 14 bases lay in between. Germline V gene data show CDR1 as SGHVS and CDR2 as FQNEAQ. There are 15 residues in the CDR3. Assay used: immunoSEQ multiplex PCR; TCRdb lists only in-frame clones, some missing. The sample shows tens of thousands of clones, about 73% of them seen only once. Single viable CD3+CD4+CD8-CD45RO+ cells were sorted as the memory CD4+ T cells. CMV serostatus came from serum IgG against pp150, pp28, p38, p52. Total CD4+ T cells were enriched by CD4 positive selection. This record comes from a study of memory CD4+ T cells and cytomegalovirus serostatus. In the study overall: This sample comes from healthy Belgian adults, about nine CMV seropositive, approximately 22 seronegative.

Study-wide results and caveats: The CMV-associated TCR signature appears largely within the CD4+ memory repertoire.

The TCR was taken from an adult in good health and CMV-seropositive. The chain is built from TRBV7-8 and TRBJ1-4, with D unresolved. Sequencing input: memory CD4+ T cells from blood. In nucleotides, the CDR3 is TGTGCCAGCAGCTTAAGGCCTGGGAGTGGTGAAAAACTGTTTTTT. This translates into CASSLRPGSGEKLFF.